The entry that follows covers one T cell receptor beta chain sequence. The source of the sample is a study of blood T cell repertoires in COVID-19. As for the study in general: The origin of the acute and convalescent COVID-19 samples was the United States, Italy and Spain. PBMCs, B-cell-depleted T cells, or T cells were the source of the cDNA or gDNA that made up the material.

Germline CDR1 is SNHLY and CDR2 is FYNNEI. J was trimmed by 7 bases and V by 5 bases; bases with no gene match: 14. This CDR3 is built from 16 residues. Seattle researchers signed up patients amid active infection and tracked them longitudinally. Original data processing: By means of reference gene primer amplification, nucleated cell counts were estimated. Sequencing was performed with immunoSEQ multiplex PCR; in TCRdb, only in-frame clones are kept and a portion is missing. V, J and clone size are those of that table, while D and trimming were read from the DNA. Among 250,000 to 300,000 clones listed, around 85% were seen once.

V is TRBV2 and J is TRBJ1-2, with 9 bases that match TRBD1. This receptor was obtained from a woman between 25 and 40 years old with COVID-19, enrolled during active disease. The sample comprised peripheral blood. The CDR3 bases are TGTGCCAGCAGTACTATTAGGACAGGGGTGAGAGGTGGCTACACCTTC. This encodes CASSTIRTGVRGGYTF.